The clone carrying this TCR beta chain came up many times. Its antigen is unidentified. These data belong to a study of response to subunit inactivated influenza vaccine. Study-wide findings and caveats: The study's authors posited that every seasonal influenza vaccination enlists few new T cells.

The J segment lost 15 bases and the V segment lost 0 bases, leaving 11 bases of the junction unmatched. CDR1 is SGHRS and CDR2 is YFSETQ in the germline V gene. The CDR3 spans 14 residues. In TCRdb, the RT-PCR reads were re-called with MiXCR into one record per CDR3 protein. The sample shows around 530,000 distinct CDR3 sequences, 15% to 20% of them seen only once. Here the sequenced sample was CD4+ T cells sorted from PBMCs, taken around 25 months after vaccination. The clonotype comes from a man aged 50 to 69 who received an inactivated influenza vaccine. The J gene is TRBJ2-1, the V gene TRBV5-1; 8 positions match TRBD2. CDR3: CASSLALSRSGGFF. The CDR3 nucleotides read TGCGCCAGCAGCTTGGCCCTGAGTAGGAGCGGGGGGTTCTTC.